Listed below are T cell receptor beta chains from one sample, sequenced in a study of blood T cells in healthy people across ages. TCRdb recomputed calls from the 5' RACE reads with MiXCR, one row per CDR3 protein. This table holds just under 750,000 distinct CDR3 sequences, approximately 22% found once. Sequencing was done on a sample of blood. Receptors were obtained from a man between 65 and 85 years old in good health. Both conserved end residues are part of each CDR3. Fields, in order: J gene, clone size, V gene, D gene, CDR3 DNA, CDR3 protein. A D gene is named only where the DNA matches it firmly. Size tells how often a clone was seen (once, few, many) or the class of an expanded clone, and some rows leave it out.

j_call: TRBJ1-2; clone_size: -; v_call: TRBV12-3/TRBV12-4; d_call: -; cdr3_nt: TGTGCCAGCAGTTCCCCCCCTATGGGGCAGGGTGGCTACACCTTC; cdr3_aa: CASSSPPMGQGGYTF
j_call: TRBJ2-1; clone_size: -; v_call: TRBV30; d_call: TRBD2; cdr3_nt: TGTGCCTGGAGCTTAACTAGCGGGAGGGCCCGTGAGCAGTTCTTC; cdr3_aa: CAWSLTSGRAREQFF
j_call: TRBJ1-3; clone_size: few; v_call: TRBV11-2; d_call: -; cdr3_nt: TGTGCCAGCAGCCCCGCTGGAAACACCATATATTTT; cdr3_aa: CASSPAGNTIYF
j_call: TRBJ2-3; clone_size: -; v_call: TRBV11-3; d_call: -; cdr3_nt: TGTGCCAGCAGCTTTCTGGCTAGCCTCACAGATACGCAGTATTTT; cdr3_aa: CASSFLASLTDTQYF
j_call: TRBJ2-1; clone_size: -; v_call: TRBV7-2; d_call: -; cdr3_nt: TGTGCCAGCAGCGGTAGTGGCGATGAGCAGTTCTTC; cdr3_aa: CASSGSGDEQFF
j_call: TRBJ2-5; clone_size: few; v_call: TRBV20-1; d_call: -; cdr3_nt: TGCAGTGCTAGTGGCAATCGAGGGGAGACCCAGTACTTC; cdr3_aa: CSASGNRGETQYF
j_call: TRBJ1-4; clone_size: many; v_call: TRBV12-3/TRBV12-4; d_call: -; cdr3_nt: TGTGCCAGCAGTTTGTGGGGACCTAATGAAAAACTGTTTTTT; cdr3_aa: CASSLWGPNEKLFF
j_call: TRBJ2-1; clone_size: few; v_call: TRBV7-2; d_call: TRBD1; cdr3_nt: TGTGCCAGCAGCACGATTCCGGGACAGTACTCCTACAATGAGCAGTTCTTC; cdr3_aa: CASSTIPGQYSYNEQFF
j_call: TRBJ1-3; clone_size: -; v_call: TRBV12-3/TRBV12-4; d_call: -; cdr3_nt: TGTGCCAGCAGTAAGGGGCGGTACGGGACGGTCTCTGGAAACACCATATATTTT; cdr3_aa: CASSKGRYGTVSGNTIYF
j_call: TRBJ2-3; clone_size: few; v_call: TRBV20-1; d_call: TRBD2; cdr3_nt: TGCAGTGCTAGACGTAGCGGGGGGGCGGCAGATACGCAGTATTTT; cdr3_aa: CSARRSGGAADTQYF
j_call: TRBJ1-2; clone_size: few; v_call: TRBV6-1; d_call: -; cdr3_nt: TGTGCCAGCAGTGATCGGGTCCTGTTTTTTAACTATGGCTACACCTTC; cdr3_aa: CASSDRVLFFNYGYTF
j_call: TRBJ2-1; clone_size: few; v_call: TRBV10-3; d_call: TRBD2; cdr3_nt: TGTGCCATCAGCCTGGGACTAGCGGGGCCTTACAATGAGCAGTTCTTC; cdr3_aa: CAISLGLAGPYNEQFF
j_call: TRBJ2-3; clone_size: few; v_call: TRBV12-3/TRBV12-4; d_call: -; cdr3_nt: TGTGCCAGCAGTAGATTCCCCCAAGATACGCAGTATTTT; cdr3_aa: CASSRFPQDTQYF
j_call: TRBJ2-2; clone_size: few; v_call: TRBV12-3/TRBV12-4; d_call: -; cdr3_nt: TGTGCCAGCAGTACAGGGGAGGGCACCGGGGAGCTGTTTTTT; cdr3_aa: CASSTGEGTGELFF
j_call: TRBJ2-4; clone_size: few; v_call: TRBV20-1; d_call: -; cdr3_nt: TGCAGTGCTAGAGATGTAGTGGGAAAAGCCAAAAACATTCAGTACTTC; cdr3_aa: CSARDVVGKAKNIQYF
j_call: TRBJ1-3; clone_size: few; v_call: TRBV20-1; d_call: -; cdr3_nt: TGCAGTGCTGACAGTGGAAACACCATATATTTT; cdr3_aa: CSADSGNTIYF
j_call: TRBJ1-2; clone_size: -; v_call: TRBV7-9; d_call: -; cdr3_nt: TGTGCCAGCAGTCCACAGGTTAACTATGGCTACACCTTC; cdr3_aa: CASSPQVNYGYTF
j_call: TRBJ1-2; clone_size: once; v_call: TRBV7-9; d_call: TRBD1; cdr3_nt: TGTGCCAGCAGCTCAGCGGGGACAGAGATTAACTATGGCTACACCTTC; cdr3_aa: CASSSAGTEINYGYTF